The rows below give T cell receptor beta chains drawn from one sample of a study of monozygotic twins with inflammatory bowel disease. TCRdb reprocessed the 5' RACE reads and keeps a single row for each CDR3 protein, giving no DNA. The record lists a few hundred thousand distinct CDR3 sequences, of which the ten most abundant hold around 1.5%. Sequencing was done on a sample of blood. The receptors stem from a human donor with ulcerative colitis or Crohn's disease, or a healthy co-twin of an affected twin (not recorded which). The CDR3 runs from the conserved cysteine through the conserved F or W. Each record gives: V gene, J gene, CDR3 protein.

V gene: TRBV20-1; J gene: TRBJ1-5; CDR3 protein: CSARGGQGDNQPQHF
V gene: TRBV15; J gene: TRBJ1-5; CDR3 protein: CATSITGSNQPQHF
V gene: TRBV3-1; J gene: TRBJ1-5; CDR3 protein: CASSRGQDNQPQHF
V gene: TRBV6-5; J gene: TRBJ2-5; CDR3 protein: CASSYGGRVQETQYF
V gene: TRBV4-1; J gene: TRBJ1-5; CDR3 protein: CASSQAQGHPQHF
V gene: TRBV5-5; J gene: TRBJ1-1; CDR3 protein: CASSLMSGMITEAFF
V gene: TRBV7-9; J gene: TRBJ1-2; CDR3 protein: CASSRAESSLYGYTF
V gene: TRBV12-3/TRBV12-4; J gene: TRBJ1-2; CDR3 protein: CASSPGQGRVGYTF
V gene: TRBV3-1; J gene: TRBJ2-7; CDR3 protein: CASSPHPTGFHYEQYF
V gene: TRBV7-8; J gene: TRBJ2-5; CDR3 protein: CASSQTVVQETQYF
V gene: TRBV15; J gene: TRBJ2-1; CDR3 protein: CATSRVRDNEQFF
V gene: TRBV15; J gene: TRBJ1-3; CDR3 protein: CATSRDKLWTIYF
V gene: TRBV20-1; J gene: TRBJ1-6; CDR3 protein: CSASLPGGQSPLHF
V gene: TRBV6-5; J gene: TRBJ1-2; CDR3 protein: CASSYAKASGGYTF
V gene: TRBV6-1; J gene: TRBJ2-3; CDR3 protein: CASSKGTGVDTQYF
V gene: TRBV5-1; J gene: TRBJ1-1; CDR3 protein: CASSADRVTEAFF
V gene: TRBV3-1; J gene: TRBJ2-4; CDR3 protein: CASSHRSGTLNIQYF
V gene: TRBV7-6; J gene: TRBJ1-2; CDR3 protein: CASSLVGSGGYGYTF
V gene: TRBV11-2; J gene: TRBJ1-1; CDR3 protein: CASSAPRQGKEAFF
V gene: TRBV4-2; J gene: TRBJ1-1; CDR3 protein: CASSVGQSNTEAFF
V gene: TRBV15; J gene: TRBJ2-7; CDR3 protein: CATSRADSYEQYF
V gene: TRBV15; J gene: TRBJ1-4; CDR3 protein: CATSRGTDRVNEKLFF
V gene: TRBV7-9; J gene: TRBJ1-1; CDR3 protein: CASSLAVGPEAFF
V gene: TRBV5-1; J gene: TRBJ1-2; CDR3 protein: CASSLELHGGYTF
V gene: TRBV2; J gene: TRBJ2-2; CDR3 protein: CASSWDQSGTGELFF
V gene: TRBV5-5; J gene: TRBJ1-1; CDR3 protein: CASSSMTGGAFF
V gene: TRBV5-1; J gene: TRBJ1-3; CDR3 protein: CASSFGDSGNTIYF
V gene: TRBV5-1; J gene: TRBJ2-5; CDR3 protein: CASSLGLAVQETQYF
V gene: TRBV7-3; J gene: TRBJ1-6; CDR3 protein: CASSLQGADSPLHF
V gene: TRBV20-1; J gene: TRBJ2-7; CDR3 protein: CSARDPEGLGLAGGRPYEQYF
V gene: TRBV6-5; J gene: TRBJ2-7; CDR3 protein: CASSSGRAYEQYF
V gene: TRBV19; J gene: TRBJ2-1; CDR3 protein: CASTGQYPFNFEQFF
V gene: TRBV20-1; J gene: TRBJ2-3; CDR3 protein: CSARASPGIRFHTQYF
V gene: TRBV29-1; J gene: TRBJ1-5; CDR3 protein: CSGRQPRGLYQPQHF
V gene: TRBV5-1; J gene: TRBJ1-1; CDR3 protein: CASSIQGVSEAFF
V gene: TRBV7-2; J gene: TRBJ1-2; CDR3 protein: CASSSGDRRGGYTF
V gene: TRBV12-3/TRBV12-4; J gene: TRBJ2-3; CDR3 protein: CASSLGAGADTQYF
V gene: TRBV7-9; J gene: TRBJ1-4; CDR3 protein: CASSQADGEKLFF
V gene: TRBV5-5; J gene: TRBJ2-2; CDR3 protein: CASSPRPKRDTGELFF
V gene: TRBV7-2; J gene: TRBJ1-2; CDR3 protein: CASSSNPGTGANYGYTF
V gene: TRBV2; J gene: TRBJ1-5; CDR3 protein: CAARRDSNQPQHF
V gene: TRBV10-3; J gene: TRBJ1-2; CDR3 protein: CAISHDYGYTF
V gene: TRBV7-9; J gene: TRBJ2-5; CDR3 protein: CASSSSGGLETQYF
V gene: TRBV5-1; J gene: TRBJ1-5; CDR3 protein: CASSPTGDHQPQHF
V gene: TRBV25-1; J gene: TRBJ2-1; CDR3 protein: CASSPASGEQFF
V gene: TRBV19; J gene: TRBJ1-5; CDR3 protein: CASSRQNSNQPQHF
V gene: TRBV7-6; J gene: TRBJ2-1; CDR3 protein: CASSRSGTSGYNEQFF
V gene: TRBV6-1; J gene: TRBJ1-2; CDR3 protein: CASREGLDGYTF
V gene: TRBV3-1; J gene: TRBJ2-7; CDR3 protein: CASSQGWGYEQYF
V gene: TRBV5-1; J gene: TRBJ1-1; CDR3 protein: CASSLPGRGTEAFF
V gene: TRBV5-1; J gene: TRBJ1-2; CDR3 protein: CASSLVSANYGYTF
V gene: TRBV7-2; J gene: TRBJ2-5; CDR3 protein: CASSSYLQETQYF
V gene: TRBV20-1; J gene: TRBJ2-1; CDR3 protein: CSARDRVIEQFF
V gene: TRBV2; J gene: TRBJ2-1; CDR3 protein: CASSAIASGGYNEQFF
V gene: TRBV7-2; J gene: TRBJ2-1; CDR3 protein: CASSPHHTYNEQFF